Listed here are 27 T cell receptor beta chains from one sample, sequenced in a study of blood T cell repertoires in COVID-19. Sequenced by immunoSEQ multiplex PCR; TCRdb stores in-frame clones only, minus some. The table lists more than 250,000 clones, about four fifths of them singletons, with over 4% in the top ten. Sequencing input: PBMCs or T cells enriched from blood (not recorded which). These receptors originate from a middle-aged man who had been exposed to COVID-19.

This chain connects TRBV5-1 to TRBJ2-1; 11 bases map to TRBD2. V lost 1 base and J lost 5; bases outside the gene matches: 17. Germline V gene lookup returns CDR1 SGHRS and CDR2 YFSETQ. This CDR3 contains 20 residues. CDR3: CASSLNGGSAGTSGHNEQFF. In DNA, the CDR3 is TGCGCCAGCAGCTTGAATGGTGGTTCAGCTGGGACTAGCGGACACAATGAGCAGTTCTTC.

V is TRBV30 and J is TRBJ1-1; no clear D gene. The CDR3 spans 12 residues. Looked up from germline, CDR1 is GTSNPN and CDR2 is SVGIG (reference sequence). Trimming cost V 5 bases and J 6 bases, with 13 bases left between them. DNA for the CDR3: TGTGCCTGGGGCGACGAGGGATCTGAAGCTTTCTTT. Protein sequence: CAWGDEGSEAFF.

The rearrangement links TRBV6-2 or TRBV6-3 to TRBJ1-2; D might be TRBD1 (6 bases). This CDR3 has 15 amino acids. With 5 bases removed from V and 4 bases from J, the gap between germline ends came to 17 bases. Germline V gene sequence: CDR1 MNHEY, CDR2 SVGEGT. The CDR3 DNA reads TGTGCCAGCAGTCTCGGATTTGACAGGCCCTATGGCTACACCTTC. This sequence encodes CASSLGFDRPYGYTF.

Here the CDR3 DNA reads TGTGCCAGCAGGACAGGGGGCGAAAACACCATATATTTT. The encoded protein is CASRTGGENTIYF. The J gene is TRBJ1-3, the V gene TRBV6-5, with 10 positions matching TRBD1. The CDR3 totals 13 residues. Germline trimming cut 6 bases from V and 6 bases from J; bases unmatched to any gene: 2. The germline gives CDR1 MNHEY, CDR2 SVGAGI.

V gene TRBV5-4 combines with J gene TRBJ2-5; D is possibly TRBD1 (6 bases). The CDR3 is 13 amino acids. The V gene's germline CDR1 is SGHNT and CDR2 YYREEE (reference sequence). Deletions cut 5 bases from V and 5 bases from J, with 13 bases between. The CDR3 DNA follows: TGTGCCAGCAGTCCCATGGGGGCGGAGACCCAGTACTTC. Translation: CASSPMGAETQYF.

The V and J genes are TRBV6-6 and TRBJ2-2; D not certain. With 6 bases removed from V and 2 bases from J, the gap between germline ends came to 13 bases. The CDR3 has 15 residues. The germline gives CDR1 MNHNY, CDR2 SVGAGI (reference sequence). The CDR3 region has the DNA TGTGCCAGCAGAAACCGACAAGAAAACACCGGGGAGCTGTTTTTT. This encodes CASRNRQENTGELFF.

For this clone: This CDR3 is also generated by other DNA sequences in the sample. The CDR3 coding sequence is TGTGCCTGGAGGACAGGGTACACTGAAGCTTTCTTT. As protein: CAWRTGYTEAFF. V and J are TRBV30 and TRBJ1-1; TRBD1 matches at 7 bases. This CDR3 is 12 amino acids long. The germline gives CDR1 GTSNPN, CDR2 SVGIG (reference sequence). Losses at the gene ends were 3 bases for V and 3 bases for J; bases not matched to a gene: 1.

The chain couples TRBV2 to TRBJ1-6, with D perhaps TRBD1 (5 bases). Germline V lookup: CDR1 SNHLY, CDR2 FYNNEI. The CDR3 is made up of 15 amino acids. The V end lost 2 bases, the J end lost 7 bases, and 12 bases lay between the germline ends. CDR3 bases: TGTGCCAGCAGTGAAAGGGACTATCGAAATTCACCCCTCCACTTT. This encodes CASSERDYRNSPLHF.

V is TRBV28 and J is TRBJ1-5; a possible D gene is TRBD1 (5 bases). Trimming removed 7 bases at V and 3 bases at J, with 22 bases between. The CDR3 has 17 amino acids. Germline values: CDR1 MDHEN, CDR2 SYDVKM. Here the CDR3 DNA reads TGTGCCAGCACCCTGGGACTCGCCCTACATTTCAATCAGCCCCAGCATTTT. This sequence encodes CASTLGLALHFNQPQHF.

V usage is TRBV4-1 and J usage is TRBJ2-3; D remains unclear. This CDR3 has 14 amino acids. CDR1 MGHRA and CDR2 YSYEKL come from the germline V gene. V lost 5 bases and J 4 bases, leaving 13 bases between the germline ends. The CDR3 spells CASSLVFVSDTQYF. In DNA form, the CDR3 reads TGCGCCAGCAGCTTAGTGTTCGTATCAGATACGCAGTATTTT.

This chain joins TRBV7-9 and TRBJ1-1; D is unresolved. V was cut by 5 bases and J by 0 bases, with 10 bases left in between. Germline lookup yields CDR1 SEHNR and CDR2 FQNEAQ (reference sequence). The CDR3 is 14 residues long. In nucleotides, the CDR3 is TGTGCCAGCAGCCCGGTCTCAATGAACACTGAAGCTTTCTTT. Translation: CASSPVSMNTEAFF.

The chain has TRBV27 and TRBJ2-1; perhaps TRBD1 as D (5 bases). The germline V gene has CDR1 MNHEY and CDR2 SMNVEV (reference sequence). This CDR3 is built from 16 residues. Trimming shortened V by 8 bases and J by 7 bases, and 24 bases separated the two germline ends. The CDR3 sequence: CASCSRLVGHSNEQFF. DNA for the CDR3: TGTGCCAGCTGCTCTCGTCTAGTTGGACACAGTAATGAGCAGTTCTTC.

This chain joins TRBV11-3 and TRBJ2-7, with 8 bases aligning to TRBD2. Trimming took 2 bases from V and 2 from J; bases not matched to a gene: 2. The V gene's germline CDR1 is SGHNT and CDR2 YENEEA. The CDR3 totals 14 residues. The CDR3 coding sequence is TGTGCCAGCAGCTTAAGCGGGAGAACCTACGAGCAGTACTTC. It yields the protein CASSLSGRTYEQYF.

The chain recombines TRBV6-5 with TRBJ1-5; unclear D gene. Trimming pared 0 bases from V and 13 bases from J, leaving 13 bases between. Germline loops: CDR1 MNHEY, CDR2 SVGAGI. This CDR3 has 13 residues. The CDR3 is CASSYSPTENQHF. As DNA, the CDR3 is TGTGCCAGCAGTTACTCCCCAACCGAGAATCAGCATTTT.

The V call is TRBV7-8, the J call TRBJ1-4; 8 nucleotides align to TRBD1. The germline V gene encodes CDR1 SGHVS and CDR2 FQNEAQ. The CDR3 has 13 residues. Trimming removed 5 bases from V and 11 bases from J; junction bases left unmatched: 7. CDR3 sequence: CASSRQGPGKLFF. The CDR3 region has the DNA TGTGCCAGCAGCCGACAGGGGCCGGGGAAACTGTTTTTT.

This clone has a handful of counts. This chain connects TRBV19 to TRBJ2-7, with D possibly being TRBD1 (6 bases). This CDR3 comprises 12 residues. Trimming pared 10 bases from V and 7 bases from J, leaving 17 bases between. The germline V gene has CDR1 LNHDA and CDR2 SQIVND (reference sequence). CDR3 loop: CATGVTGFEQYF. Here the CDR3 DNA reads TGTGCCACAGGGGTAACGGGTTTTGAGCAGTACTTC.

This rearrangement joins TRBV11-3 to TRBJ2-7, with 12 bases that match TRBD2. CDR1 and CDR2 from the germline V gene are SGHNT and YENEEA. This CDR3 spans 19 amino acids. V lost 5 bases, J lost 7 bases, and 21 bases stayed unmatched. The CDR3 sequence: CASSIGKPRTSGIFGEQYF. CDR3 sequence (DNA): TGTGCCAGCAGCATCGGAAAACCCCGGACTAGCGGGATATTTGGTGAGCAGTACTTC. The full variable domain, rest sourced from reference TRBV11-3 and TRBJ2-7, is EAGVVQSPRYKIIEKKQPVAFWCNPISGHNTLYWYLQNLGQGPELLIRYENEEAVDDSQLPKDRFSAERLKGVDSTLKIQPAELGDSAVYLCASSIGKPRTSGIFGEQYFGPGTRLTVT.

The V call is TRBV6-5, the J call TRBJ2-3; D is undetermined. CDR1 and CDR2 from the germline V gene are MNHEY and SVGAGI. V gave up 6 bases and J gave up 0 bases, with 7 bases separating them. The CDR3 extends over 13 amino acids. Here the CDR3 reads CASSTPSTDTQYF. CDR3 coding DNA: TGTGCCAGCAGCACACCTAGCACAGATACGCAGTATTTT.

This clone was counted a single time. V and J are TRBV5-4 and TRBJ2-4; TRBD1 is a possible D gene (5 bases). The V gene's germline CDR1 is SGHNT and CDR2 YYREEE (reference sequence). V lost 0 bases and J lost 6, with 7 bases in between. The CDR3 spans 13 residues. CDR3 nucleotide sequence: TGTGCCAGCAGCTTGGGGCAGGGAAACATTCAGTACTTC. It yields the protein CASSLGQGNIQYF.

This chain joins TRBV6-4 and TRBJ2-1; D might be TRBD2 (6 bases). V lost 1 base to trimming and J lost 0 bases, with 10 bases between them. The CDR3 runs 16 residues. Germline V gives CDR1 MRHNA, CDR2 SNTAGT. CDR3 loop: CASSDFATSSYNEQFF. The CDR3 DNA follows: TGTGCCAGCAGTGACTTCGCGACTAGCTCCTACAATGAGCAGTTCTTC.

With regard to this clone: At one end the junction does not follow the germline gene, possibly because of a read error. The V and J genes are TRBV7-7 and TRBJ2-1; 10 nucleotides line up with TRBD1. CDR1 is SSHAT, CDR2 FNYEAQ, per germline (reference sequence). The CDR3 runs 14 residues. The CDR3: CASSTGTGVYEQFF. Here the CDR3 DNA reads TGTGCTAGCAGCACCGGGACAGGGGTCTATGAGCAGTTCTTC.

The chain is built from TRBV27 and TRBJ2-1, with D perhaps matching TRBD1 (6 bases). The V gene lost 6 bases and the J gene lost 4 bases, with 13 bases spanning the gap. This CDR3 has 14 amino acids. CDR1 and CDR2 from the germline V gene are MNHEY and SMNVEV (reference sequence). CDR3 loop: CASRMGHNYNEQFF. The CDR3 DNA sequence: TGTGCCAGCAGGATGGGACACAATTACAATGAGCAGTTCTTC.

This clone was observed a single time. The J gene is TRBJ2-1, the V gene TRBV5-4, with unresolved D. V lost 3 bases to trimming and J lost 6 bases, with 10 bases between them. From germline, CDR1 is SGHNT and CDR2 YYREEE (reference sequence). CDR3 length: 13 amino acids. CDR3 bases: TGTGCCAGCAGCTCAACGAGATCCAATGAGCAGTTCTTC. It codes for CASSSTRSNEQFF.

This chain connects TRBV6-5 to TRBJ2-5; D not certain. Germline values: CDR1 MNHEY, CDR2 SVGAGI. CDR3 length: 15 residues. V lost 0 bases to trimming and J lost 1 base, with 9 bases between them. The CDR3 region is CASSYSAGFQETQYF. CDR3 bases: TGTGCCAGCAGTTACTCGGCAGGTTTCCAAGAGACCCAGTACTTC.

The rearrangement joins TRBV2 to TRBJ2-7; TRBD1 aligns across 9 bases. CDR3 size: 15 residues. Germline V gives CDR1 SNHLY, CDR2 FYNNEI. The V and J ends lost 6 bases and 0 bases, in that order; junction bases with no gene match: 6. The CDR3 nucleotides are TGTGCCAGCAGGGGGAGGGACAGGGCCTCCTACGAGCAGTACTTC. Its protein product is CASRGRDRASYEQYF.

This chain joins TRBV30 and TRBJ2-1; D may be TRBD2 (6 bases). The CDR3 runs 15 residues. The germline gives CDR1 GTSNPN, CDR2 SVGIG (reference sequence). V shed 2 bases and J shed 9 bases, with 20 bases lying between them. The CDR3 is CAWSPSSALGGEQFF. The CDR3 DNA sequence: TGTGCCTGGAGTCCCTCTAGCGCCCTTGGGGGTGAGCAGTTCTTC.

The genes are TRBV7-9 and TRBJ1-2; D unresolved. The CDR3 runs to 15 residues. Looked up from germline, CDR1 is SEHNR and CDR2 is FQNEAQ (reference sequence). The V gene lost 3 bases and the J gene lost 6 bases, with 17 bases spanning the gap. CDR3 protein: CASSLGPERAHGYTF. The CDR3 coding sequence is TGTGCCAGCAGCTTGGGTCCAGAGAGGGCTCATGGCTACACCTTC.